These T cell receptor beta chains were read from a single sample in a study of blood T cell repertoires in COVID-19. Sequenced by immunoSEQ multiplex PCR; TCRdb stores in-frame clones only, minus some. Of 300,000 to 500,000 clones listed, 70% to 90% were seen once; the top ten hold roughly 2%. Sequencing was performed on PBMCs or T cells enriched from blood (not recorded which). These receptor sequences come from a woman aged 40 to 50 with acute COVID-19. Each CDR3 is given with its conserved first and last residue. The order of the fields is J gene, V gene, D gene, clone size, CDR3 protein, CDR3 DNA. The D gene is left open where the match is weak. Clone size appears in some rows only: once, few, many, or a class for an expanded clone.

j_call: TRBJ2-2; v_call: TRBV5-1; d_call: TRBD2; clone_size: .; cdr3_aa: CASSLVVAGGPGTGELFF; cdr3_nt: TGCGCCAGCAGCTTGGTAGTAGCGGGGGGACCTGGCACCGGGGAGCTGTTTTTT
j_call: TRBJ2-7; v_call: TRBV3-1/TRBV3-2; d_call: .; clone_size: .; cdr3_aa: CASSQGVIPYEQYF; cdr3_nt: TGTGCCAGCAGCCAAGGCGTTATCCCCTACGAGCAGTACTTC
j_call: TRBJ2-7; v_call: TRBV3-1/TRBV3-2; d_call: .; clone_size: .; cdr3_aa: CASSLIGPREQYF; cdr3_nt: TGTGCCAGCAGCCTGATCGGCCCGAGGGAGCAGTACTTC
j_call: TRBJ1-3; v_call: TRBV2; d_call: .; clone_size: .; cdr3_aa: CASSSQGQNTIYF; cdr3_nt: TGTGCCAGCAGTTCTCAGGGTCAAAACACCATATATTTT
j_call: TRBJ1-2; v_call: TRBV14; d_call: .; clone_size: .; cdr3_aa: CASSQALPGGYTF; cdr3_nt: TGTGCCAGCAGCCAAGCTCTCCCGGGGGGCTACACCTTC
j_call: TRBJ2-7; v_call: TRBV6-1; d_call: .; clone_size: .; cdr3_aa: CASSEYSGYEQYF; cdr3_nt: TGTGCCAGCAGTGAATACTCGGGGTACGAGCAGTACTTC
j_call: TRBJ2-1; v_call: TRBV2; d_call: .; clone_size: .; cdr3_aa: CASSEGIEGGDEQFF; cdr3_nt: TGTGCCAGCAGTGAAGGGATAGAGGGGGGGGATGAGCAGTTCTTC
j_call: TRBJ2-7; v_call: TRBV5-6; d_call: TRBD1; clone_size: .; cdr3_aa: CASRSTGTGVYEQYF; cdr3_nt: TGTGCCAGCAGATCGACCGGGACAGGGGTATACGAGCAGTACTTC
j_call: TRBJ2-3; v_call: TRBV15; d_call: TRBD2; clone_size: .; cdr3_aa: CATSRGGGGAQSSTDTQYF; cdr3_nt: TGTGCCACCAGCAGAGGGGGCGGGGGGGCCCAATCTAGCACAGATACGCAGTATTTT
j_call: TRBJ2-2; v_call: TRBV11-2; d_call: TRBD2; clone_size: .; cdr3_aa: CASSPGGAGAPVAFF; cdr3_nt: TGTGCCAGCAGCCCCGGGGGGGCGGGGGCGCCCGTAGCCTTTTTT
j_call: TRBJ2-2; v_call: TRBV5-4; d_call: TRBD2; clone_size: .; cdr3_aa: CASSASGGAPNTGELFF; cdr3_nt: TGTGCCAGCAGCGCGAGCGGGGGGGCTCCAAACACCGGGGAGCTGTTTTTT
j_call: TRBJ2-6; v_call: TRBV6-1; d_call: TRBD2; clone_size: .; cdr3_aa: CASSELAGGIAGANVLTF; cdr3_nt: TGTGCCAGCAGTGAACTAGCGGGGGGGATCGCTGGGGCCAACGTCCTGACTTTC
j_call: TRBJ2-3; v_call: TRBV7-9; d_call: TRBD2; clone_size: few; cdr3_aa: CASSSGLATSTDTQYF; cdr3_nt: TGTGCCAGCAGCTCTGGACTAGCAACTAGCACAGATACGCAGTATTTT
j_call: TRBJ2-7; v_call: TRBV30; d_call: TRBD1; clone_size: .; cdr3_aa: CAWSVGQGPHEQYF; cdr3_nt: TGTGCCTGGAGTGTAGGACAGGGTCCCCACGAGCAGTACTTC
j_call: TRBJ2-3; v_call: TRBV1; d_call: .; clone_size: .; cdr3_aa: CTSSHQSGGSTDTQYF; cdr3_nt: TGCACCAGCAGCCACCAAAGCGGGGGGAGCACAGATACGCAGTATTTT
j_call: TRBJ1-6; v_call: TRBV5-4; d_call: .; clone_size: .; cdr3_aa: CASRQSRGIYNSPLHF; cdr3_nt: TGTGCCAGCAGACAATCCCGGGGAATCTATAATTCACCCCTCCACTTT
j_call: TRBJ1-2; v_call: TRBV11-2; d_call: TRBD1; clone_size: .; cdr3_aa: CASSGGTGLYGYTF; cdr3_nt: TGTGCCAGCAGCGGAGGGACAGGGCTGTATGGCTACACCTTC